These T cell receptor beta chains were read from a single sample in a study of metastatic and nonmetastatic thyroid tumors. TCRdb re-called clones from the PCR reads using MiXCR. The sample has just over 20,000 clones, over 9.5% seen once. The sample taken for sequencing was blood. The receptors here all came from a female donor with papillary thyroid cancer or a benign thyroid nodule (not recorded which). Some clones in this sample may be carry-over from other donors' samples. CDR3s include the opening cysteine and the closing phenylalanine or tryptophan. A D gene is named only where the DNA matches it firmly. Expanded clones are given a class, and other clones once, few, many or no size at all.

v_gene	j_gene	abundance	len	d_gene	CDR3aa	CDR3nt
TRBV7-2	TRBJ2-5	many	14	.	CASSQDSVVETQYF	TGTGCCAGCAGCCAGGACAGCGTGGTGGAGACCCAGTACTTC
TRBV27	TRBJ2-3	few	16	TRBD2	CASSRVSGGPVNTQYF	TGTGCCAGCAGCCGGGTATCGGGAGGGCCTGTAAATACGCAGTATTTT
TRBV6-2/TRBV6-3	TRBJ2-1	medium-sized	17	.	CASSPLLPGRRYNEQFF	TGTGCCAGCAGTCCTTTGCTTCCGGGACGTCGTTACAATGAGCAGTTCTTC
TRBV6-2/TRBV6-3	TRBJ2-2	medium-sized	13	.	CATGRANTGELFF	TGTGCCACAGGAAGGGCGAACACCGGGGAGCTGTTTTTT
TRBV6-1	TRBJ1-3	few	15	TRBD1	CASSPGTGSGDTIYF	TGTGCCAGCAGCCCCGGGACAGGGAGTGGAGACACCATATATTTT
TRBV6-5	TRBJ2-2	few	16	.	CASSSPRVRRGGELFF	TGTGCCAGCAGTTCCCCCCGGGTCAGGAGAGGAGGGGAGCTGTTTTTT
TRBV5-1	TRBJ2-4	many	16	TRBD1	CASSDRTGDPKNIQYF	TGCGCCAGCAGCGATCGGACAGGGGACCCCAAAAACATTCAGTACTTC
TRBV12-3/TRBV12-4	TRBJ1-3	many	14	.	CASSLTGSGNTIYF	TGTGCCAGCAGTTTAACGGGATCTGGAAACACCATATATTTT
TRBV12-3/TRBV12-4	TRBJ1-4	many	14	.	CASSVWSTNEKLFF	TGTGCCAGCTCCGTTTGGTCAACTAATGAAAAACTGTTTTTT
TRBV6-1	TRBJ1-2	few	13	.	CASSPDSEYCYTF	TGTGCCAGCAGTCCGGACAGTGAGTATTGCTACACCTTC
TRBV12-3/TRBV12-4	TRBJ2-1	.	14	TRBD2	CASSLSGRGSEQFF	TGTGCCAGCAGTTTGAGCGGGAGGGGAAGTGAGCAGTTCTTC
TRBV20-1	TRBJ2-4	many	13	.	CSASLGNENIQYF	TGCAGTGCTAGCCTCGGTAACGAAAACATTCAGTACTTC
TRBV6-1	TRBJ2-7	many	15	TRBD1	CASSRTGGQTYEQYF	TGTGCCAGCAGTAGAACAGGGGGCCAAACGTACGAGCAGTACTTC